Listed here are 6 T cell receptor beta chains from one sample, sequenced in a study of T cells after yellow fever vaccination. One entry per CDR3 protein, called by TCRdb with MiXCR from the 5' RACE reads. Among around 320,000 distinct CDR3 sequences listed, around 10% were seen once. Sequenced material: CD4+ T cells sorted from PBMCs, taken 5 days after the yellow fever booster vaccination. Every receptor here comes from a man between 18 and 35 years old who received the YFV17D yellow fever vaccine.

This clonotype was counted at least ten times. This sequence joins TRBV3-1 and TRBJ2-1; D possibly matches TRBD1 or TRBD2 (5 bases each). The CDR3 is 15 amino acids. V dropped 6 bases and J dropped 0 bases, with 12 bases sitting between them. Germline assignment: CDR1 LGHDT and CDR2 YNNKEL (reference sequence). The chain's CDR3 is CASRQDSHSYNEQFF. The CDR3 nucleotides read TGTGCCAGCAGACAGGACTCCCACTCCTACAATGAGCAGTTCTTC.

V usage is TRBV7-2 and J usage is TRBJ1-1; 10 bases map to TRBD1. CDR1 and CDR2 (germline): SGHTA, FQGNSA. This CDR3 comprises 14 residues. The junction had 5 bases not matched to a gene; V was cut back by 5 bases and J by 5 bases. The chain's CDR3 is CASSRQGAKTEAFF. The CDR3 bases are TGTGCCAGCAGCCGACAGGGGGCGAAGACTGAAGCTTTCTTT.

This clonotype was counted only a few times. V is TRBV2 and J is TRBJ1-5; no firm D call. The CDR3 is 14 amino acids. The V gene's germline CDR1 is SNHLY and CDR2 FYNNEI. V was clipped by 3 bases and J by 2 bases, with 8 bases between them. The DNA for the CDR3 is TGTGCCAGCAGTGACACGTGGGGCAATCAGCCCCAGCATTTT. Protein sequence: CASSDTWGNQPQHF.

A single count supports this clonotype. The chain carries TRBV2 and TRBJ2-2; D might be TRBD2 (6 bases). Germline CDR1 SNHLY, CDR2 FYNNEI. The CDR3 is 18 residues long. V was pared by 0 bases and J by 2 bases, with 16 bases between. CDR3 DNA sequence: TGTGCCAGCAGTGAAGCGCGGGGACCCGGGACCAACACCGGGGAGCTGTTTTTT. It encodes CASSEARGPGTNTGELFF. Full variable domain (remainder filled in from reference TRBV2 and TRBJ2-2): EPEVTQTPSHQVTQMGQEVILRCVPISNHLYFYWYRQILGQKVEFLVSFYNNEISEKSEIFDDQFSVERPDGSNFTLKIRSTKLEDSAMYFCASSEARGPGTNTGELFFGEGSRLTVL.

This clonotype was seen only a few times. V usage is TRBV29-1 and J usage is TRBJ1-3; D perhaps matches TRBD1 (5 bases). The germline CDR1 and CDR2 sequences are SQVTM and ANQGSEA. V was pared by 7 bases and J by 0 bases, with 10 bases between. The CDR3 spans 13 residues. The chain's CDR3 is CSARVSSGNTIYF. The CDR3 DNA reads TGCAGCGCCAGGGTGAGCTCTGGAAACACCATATATTTT.

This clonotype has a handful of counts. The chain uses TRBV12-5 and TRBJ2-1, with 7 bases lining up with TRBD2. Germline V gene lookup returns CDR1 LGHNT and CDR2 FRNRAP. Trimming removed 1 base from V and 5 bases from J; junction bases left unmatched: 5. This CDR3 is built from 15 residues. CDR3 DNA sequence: TGTGCTAGTGGTTTGGGGAGCGGGGCCCACAATGAGCAGTTCTTC. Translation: CASGLGSGAHNEQFF.